This T cell receptor beta chain was identified in a study of CD8 T cells in ankylosing spondylitis. General study findings and limits: Clones linked to disease, bearing a CD8+ phenotype, were relatively rare in peripheral blood. Significant enrichment of disease-linked clones was reportedly seen in matched ankylosing spondylitis synovial fluid. Within ankylosing spondylitis blood, a TCR beta motif made up of under 10 highly homologous variants appeared to be characteristic. Earlier reports found some motif variants in synovial fluid and blood in reactive arthritis.

About this clonotype itself: Its antigen is unknown.

TCR beta libraries were made by quantitative 5'-RACE with molecular barcodes. One entry per CDR3 protein results from TCRdb running MiXCR on the 5' RACE reads. The repertoire has fewer than 250,000 distinct CDR3 sequences, around 18% of them found once; the top ten carry about 39%. The sequencing input was blood, either unsorted or a sorted T cell fraction (not recorded which). This sequence originates from a male donor with ankylosing spondylitis.

Written as DNA, the CDR3 is TGTGCCAGCAGCGACCGGGACAACCCCACAGATACGCAGTATTTT. The encoded protein is CASSDRDNPTDTQYF. This chain uses TRBV7-9 with TRBJ2-3, with D possibly TRBD1 on 6 matching bases. V shed 5 bases and J shed 2 bases, with 14 bases lying between them. Per the germline V gene, CDR1 is SEHNR and CDR2 is FQNEAQ (reference sequence). CDR3 length: 15 residues.